This is a list of T cell receptor beta chains from one sample in a study of control samples from healthy donors and cancer patients. Method: immunoSEQ multiplex PCR; TCRdb's copy keeps in-frame clones and lacks some. The data contain some 82,000 clones, roughly 88% of them singletons. Specimen: PBMCs. The source of these receptors is a man aged 60 to 69 with head and neck cancer. CDR3s include the opening cysteine and the closing phenylalanine or tryptophan. Each record gives: clone size, V gene, D gene, J gene, CDR3 protein, CDR3 DNA. The D gene is left open where the match is weak. Clone size appears in some rows only: once, few, many, or a class for an expanded clone.

>few|TRBV7-6|TRBD2|TRBJ2-1
CASSSGLAGSQYNEQFF
TGTGCCAGCAGCTCGGGACTAGCGGGTTCACAATACAATGAGCAGTTCTTC
>-|TRBV27|-|TRBJ1-5
CASSTGRPPYFQHF
TGTGCCAGCAGTACCGGGAGACCTCCATATTTCCAGCATTTT
>-|TRBV5-6|-|TRBJ2-7
CASSLSSYEQYF
TGTGCCAGCAGCTTGTCTTCCTACGAGCAGTACTTC
>-|TRBV27|TRBD2|TRBJ2-7
CASRTRLAGDREQYF
TGTGCCAGCAGGACCCGGCTAGCGGGAGATCGGGAGCAGTACTTC
>-|TRBV3-1/TRBV3-2|TRBD1|TRBJ2-2
CASSRSDRTVTGELFF
TGTGCCAGCAGCCGTTCGGACAGGACTGTCACCGGGGAGCTGTTTTTT
>-|TRBV7-9|-|TRBJ1-6
CAGRREGESHNSPLHF
TGTGCCGGTCGAAGGGAAGGGGAGTCCCATAATTCACCCCTCCACTTT
>-|TRBV25-1|TRBD1|TRBJ2-1
CASSAQGASYNEQFF
TGTGCCAGCAGTGCACAGGGGGCCTCCTACAATGAGCAGTTCTTC
>-|TRBV18|-|TRBJ1-1
CASSPLLGEQAEAFF
TGTGCCAGCTCACCGCTCCTAGGAGAGCAGGCGGAAGCTTTCTTT
>few|TRBV6-5|TRBD2|TRBJ2-7
CASHLAGGYEQYF
TGTGCCAGCCATCTAGCGGGAGGCTACGAGCAGTACTTC
>few|TRBV12-3/TRBV12-4|-|TRBJ1-5
CASSRGQPQHF
TGTGCCAGCAGTCGGGGGCAGCCCCAGCATTTT
>medium-sized|TRBV7-9|-|TRBJ2-7
CASSSSRTYYEQYF
TGTGCCAGCAGCTCGAGCCGAACCTACTACGAGCAGTACTTC
>-|TRBV3-1/TRBV3-2|-|TRBJ2-2
CASSWGVGELFF
TGTGCCAGCAGTTGGGGGGTCGGGGAGCTGTTTTTT
>-|TRBV3-1/TRBV3-2|-|TRBJ2-1
CASSQVYPIRRNEQFF
TGTGCCAGCAGCCAAGTCTACCCGATCCGAAGGAATGAGCAGTTCTTC
>-|TRBV2|-|TRBJ2-2
CASSRGDPTGELFF
TGTGCCAGCAGTAGGGGGGACCCCACCGGGGAGCTGTTTTTT
>-|TRBV12-3/TRBV12-4|-|TRBJ2-7
CASSPDRGYEQYF
TGTGCCAGCAGTCCTGACCGGGGCTACGAGCAGTACTTC
>-|TRBV5-4|-|TRBJ2-4
CASSLRSGDIQYF
TGTGCCAGCAGCTTACGATCCGGGGACATTCAGTACTTC
>-|TRBV7-2|TRBD2|TRBJ2-1
CASSLVGGVGNEQFF
TGTGCCAGCAGCTTAGTGGGGGGGGTCGGCAATGAGCAGTTCTTC
>-|TRBV28|-|TRBJ1-1
CASSTGLHTEAFF
TGTGCCAGCAGTACAGGGCTGCACACTGAAGCTTTCTTT
>-|TRBV7-8|-|TRBJ2-5
CASSLGDQETQYF
TGTGCCAGCAGCTTGGGCGATCAAGAGACCCAGTACTTC
>-|TRBV6-5|TRBD1|TRBJ2-5
CASSPGTAEETQYF
TGTGCCAGCAGTCCCGGGACAGCGGAAGAGACCCAGTACTTC
>-|TRBV7-6|-|TRBJ2-2
CASSLVASSNTGELFF
TGTGCCAGCAGCTTAGTTGCTAGCAGCAACACCGGGGAGCTGTTTTTT